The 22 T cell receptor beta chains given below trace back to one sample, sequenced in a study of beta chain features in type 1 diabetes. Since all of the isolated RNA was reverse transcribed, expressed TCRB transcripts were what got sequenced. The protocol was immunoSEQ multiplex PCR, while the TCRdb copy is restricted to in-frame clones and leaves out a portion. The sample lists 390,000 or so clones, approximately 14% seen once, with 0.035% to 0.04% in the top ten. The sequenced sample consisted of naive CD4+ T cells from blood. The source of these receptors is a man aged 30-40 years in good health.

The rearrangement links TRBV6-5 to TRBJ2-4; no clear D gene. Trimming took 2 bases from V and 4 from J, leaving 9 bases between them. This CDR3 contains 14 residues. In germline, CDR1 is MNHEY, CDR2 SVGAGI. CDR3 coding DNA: TGTGCCAGCAGTTACCCCGATGGGAAAAACATTCAGTACTTC. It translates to CASSYPDGKNIQYF.

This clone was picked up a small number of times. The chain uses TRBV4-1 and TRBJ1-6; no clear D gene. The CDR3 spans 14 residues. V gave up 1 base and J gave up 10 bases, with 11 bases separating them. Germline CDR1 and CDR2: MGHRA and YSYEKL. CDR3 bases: TGCGCCAGCAGCCAAGTCGGGGTCCGATCACCCCTCCACTTT. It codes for CASSQVGVRSPLHF.

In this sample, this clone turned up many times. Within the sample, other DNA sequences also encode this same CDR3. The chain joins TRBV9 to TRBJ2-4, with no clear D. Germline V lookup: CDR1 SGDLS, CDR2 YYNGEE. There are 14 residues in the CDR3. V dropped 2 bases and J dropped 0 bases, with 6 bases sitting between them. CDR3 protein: CASSVDVAKNIQYF. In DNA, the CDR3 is TGTGCCAGCAGCGTTGACGTAGCCAAAAACATTCAGTACTTC.

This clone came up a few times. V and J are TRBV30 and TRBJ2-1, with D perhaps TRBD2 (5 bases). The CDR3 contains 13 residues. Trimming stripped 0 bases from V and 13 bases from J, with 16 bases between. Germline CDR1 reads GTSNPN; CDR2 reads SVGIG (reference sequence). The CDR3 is CAWSVYRSGSQFF. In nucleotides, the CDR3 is TGTGCCTGGAGTGTTTACCGATCGGGGTCTCAGTTCTTC.

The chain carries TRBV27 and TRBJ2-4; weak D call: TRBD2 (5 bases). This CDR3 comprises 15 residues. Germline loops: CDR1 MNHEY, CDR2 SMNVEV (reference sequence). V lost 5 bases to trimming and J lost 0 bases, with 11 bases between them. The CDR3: CASSGTGVAKNIQYF. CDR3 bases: TGTGCCAGCAGTGGAACCGGGGTAGCCAAAAACATTCAGTACTTC.

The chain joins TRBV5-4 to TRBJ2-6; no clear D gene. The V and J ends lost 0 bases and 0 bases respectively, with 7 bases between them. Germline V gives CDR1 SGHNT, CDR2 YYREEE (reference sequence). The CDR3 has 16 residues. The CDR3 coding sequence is TGTGCCAGCAGCTTGGGTTGGGGCTCTGGGGCCAACGTCCTGACTTTC. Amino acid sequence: CASSLGWGSGANVLTF.

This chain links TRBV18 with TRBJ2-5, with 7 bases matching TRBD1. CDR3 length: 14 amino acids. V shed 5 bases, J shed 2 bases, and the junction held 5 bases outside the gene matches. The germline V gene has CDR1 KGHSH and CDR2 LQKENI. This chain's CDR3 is CASSETGAQETQYF. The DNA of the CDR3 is TGTGCCAGCTCAGAAACAGGGGCGCAAGAGACCCAGTACTTC.

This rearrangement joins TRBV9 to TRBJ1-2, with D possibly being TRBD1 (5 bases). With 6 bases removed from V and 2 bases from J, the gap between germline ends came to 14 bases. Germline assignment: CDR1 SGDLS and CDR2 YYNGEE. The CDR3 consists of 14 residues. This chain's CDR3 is CASNRPGRNYGYTF. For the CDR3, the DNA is TGTGCCAGCAATAGGCCGGGGCGAAACTATGGCTACACCTTC.

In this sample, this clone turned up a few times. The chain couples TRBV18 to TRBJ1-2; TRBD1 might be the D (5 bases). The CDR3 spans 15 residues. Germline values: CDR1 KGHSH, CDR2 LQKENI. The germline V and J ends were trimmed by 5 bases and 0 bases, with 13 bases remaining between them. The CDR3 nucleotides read TGTGCCAGCTCATTTTCGACAGAGGCTAACTATGGCTACACCTTC. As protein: CASSFSTEANYGYTF.

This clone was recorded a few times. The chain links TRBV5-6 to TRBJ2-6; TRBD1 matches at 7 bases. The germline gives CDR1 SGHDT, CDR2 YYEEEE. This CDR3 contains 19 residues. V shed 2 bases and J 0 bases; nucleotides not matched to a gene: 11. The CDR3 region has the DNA TGTGCCAGCAGCTTTATGTCTTGGGACAGAGACTCTGGGGCCAACGTCCTGACTTTC. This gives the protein CASSFMSWDRDSGANVLTF.

Written as DNA, the CDR3 is TGTGCCAGTAGTATGGACAGGTTGAACACTGAAGCTTTCTTT. It encodes CASSMDRLNTEAFF. The V call is TRBV19, the J call TRBJ1-1; 7 bases match TRBD1. CDR1 is LNHDA, CDR2 SQIVND, per germline (reference sequence). The CDR3 length is 14 residues. Trimming cost V 3 bases and J 0 bases; bases outside gene matches: 1.

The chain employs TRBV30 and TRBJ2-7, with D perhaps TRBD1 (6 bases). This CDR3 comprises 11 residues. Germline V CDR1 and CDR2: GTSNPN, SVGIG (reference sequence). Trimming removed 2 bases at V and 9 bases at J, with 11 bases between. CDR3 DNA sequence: TGTGCCTGGAGTTCAGGGGTGCGGCAGTACGTC. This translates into CAWSSGVRQYV.

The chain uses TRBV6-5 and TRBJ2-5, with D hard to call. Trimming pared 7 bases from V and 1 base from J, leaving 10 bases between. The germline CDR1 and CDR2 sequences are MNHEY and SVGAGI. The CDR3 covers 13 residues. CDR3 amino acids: CASTRAGQETQYF. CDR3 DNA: TGTGCCAGCACCCGGGCTGGCCAAGAGACCCAGTACTTC.

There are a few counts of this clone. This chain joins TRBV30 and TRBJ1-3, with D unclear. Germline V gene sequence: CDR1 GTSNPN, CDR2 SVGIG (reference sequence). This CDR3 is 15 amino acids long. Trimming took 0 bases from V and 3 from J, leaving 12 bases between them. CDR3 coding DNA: TGTGCCTGGAGTGTAATTAGGGTATTTGGAAACACCATATATTTT. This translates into CAWSVIRVFGNTIYF.

The CDR3 bases are TGTGCCATCAGTGAGTCATCGGGGGGGTCAGATACGCAGTATTTT. This codes for CAISESSGGSDTQYF. V and J are TRBV10-3 and TRBJ2-3, with 8 bases fitting TRBD2. CDR3 length: 15 residues. V lost 0 bases, J lost 4 bases, and 3 bases stayed unmatched. Looked up from germline, CDR1 is ENHRY and CDR2 is SYGVKD.

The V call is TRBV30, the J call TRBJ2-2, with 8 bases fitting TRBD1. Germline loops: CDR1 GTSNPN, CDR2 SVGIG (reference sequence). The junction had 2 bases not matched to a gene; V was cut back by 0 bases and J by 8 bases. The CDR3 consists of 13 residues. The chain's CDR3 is CAWSVQGVGELFF. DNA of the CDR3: TGTGCCTGGAGTGTACAGGGGGTGGGGGAGCTGTTTTTT.

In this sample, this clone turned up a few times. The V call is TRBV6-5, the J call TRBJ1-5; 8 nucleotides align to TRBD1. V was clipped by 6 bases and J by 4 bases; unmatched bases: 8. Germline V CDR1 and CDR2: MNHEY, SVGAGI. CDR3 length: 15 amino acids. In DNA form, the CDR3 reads TGTGCCAGCAGAGAGGACAGGGCAGGAAATCAGCCCCAGCATTTT. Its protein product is CASREDRAGNQPQHF.

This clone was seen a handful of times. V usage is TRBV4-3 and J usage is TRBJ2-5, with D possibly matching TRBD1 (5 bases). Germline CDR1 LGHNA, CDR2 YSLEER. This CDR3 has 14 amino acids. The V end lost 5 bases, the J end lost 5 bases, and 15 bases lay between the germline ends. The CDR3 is CASSDGLGLETQYF. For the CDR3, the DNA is TGCGCCAGCAGCGATGGTCTGGGGCTGGAGACCCAGTACTTC.

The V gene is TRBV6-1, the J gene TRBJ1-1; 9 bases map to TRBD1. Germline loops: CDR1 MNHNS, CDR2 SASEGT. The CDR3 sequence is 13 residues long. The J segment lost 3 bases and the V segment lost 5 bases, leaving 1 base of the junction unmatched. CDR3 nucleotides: TGTGCCAGCAGTAGGACAGGGGACACTGAAGCTTTCTTT. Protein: CASSRTGDTEAFF.

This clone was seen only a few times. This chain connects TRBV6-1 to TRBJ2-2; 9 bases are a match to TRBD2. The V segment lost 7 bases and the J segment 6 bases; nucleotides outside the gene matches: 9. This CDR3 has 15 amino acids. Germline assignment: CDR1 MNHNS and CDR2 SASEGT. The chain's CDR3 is CASIRASGAPGELFF. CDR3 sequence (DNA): TGTGCCAGCATTAGGGCTAGCGGGGCCCCCGGGGAGCTGTTTTTT.

The CDR3 DNA reads as TGCGCCAGCAGCCAAGATGATAGCAGAGGAAACACCATATATTTT. It translates to CASSQDDSRGNTIYF. The chain recombines TRBV4-3 with TRBJ1-3; D not certain. The CDR3 consists of 15 residues. CDR1 LGHNA and CDR2 YSLEER come from the germline V gene. Trimming left V 0 bases short and J 4 bases short, with 10 bases between.

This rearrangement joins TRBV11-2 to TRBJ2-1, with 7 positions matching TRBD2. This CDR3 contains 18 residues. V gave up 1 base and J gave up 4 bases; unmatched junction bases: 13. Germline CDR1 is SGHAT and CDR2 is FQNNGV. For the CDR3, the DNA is TGTGCCAGCAGCTTAGGCCCCCCAATGGGCGGGGGTTACAATGAGCAGTTCTTC. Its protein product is CASSLGPPMGGGYNEQFF.